These 27 T cell receptor beta chains originate from one sample sequenced in a study of blood T cells in healthy people across ages. The authors ran a second PCR of 7 to 11 cycles using a sample-barcoded 5' primer and a J-beta primer mix. TCRdb redid the calling of the 5' RACE reads with MiXCR, one entry per CDR3 protein. This table holds some 1 million distinct CDR3 sequences, more than 40% found once. The sequenced sample was blood. The receptors shown here come from a woman aged 55-75 years in good health.

The chain combines TRBV9 with TRBJ2-7; D not resolved. Between the trimmed V and J ends, which lost 0 bases and 2 bases, there was a span of 15 bases. The CDR3 contains 16 residues. Looked up from germline, CDR1 is SGDLS and CDR2 is YYNGEE. The CDR3: CASSVGSRPSPYEQYF. In DNA, the CDR3 is TGTGCCAGCAGCGTAGGCTCGAGACCGTCGCCCTACGAGCAGTACTTC.

This clonotype was observed a few times. Here the CDR3 DNA reads TGTGCCAGCAGTGACAGGGGGGTAAAGGCCATTCAGTACTTC. The encoded protein is CASSDRGVKAIQYF. J is TRBJ2-4 and V is TRBV12-3 or TRBV12-4; TRBD1 matches 9 bases. V lost 5 bases to trimming and J lost 9 bases; unmatched junction nucleotides: 8. The CDR3 is made up of 14 amino acids.

The sample holds a few counts of this clonotype. V usage is TRBV29-1 and J usage is TRBJ2-7, with D perhaps matching TRBD1 (6 bases). The CDR3 length is 14 residues. V dropped 3 bases and J dropped 0 bases, with 12 bases sitting between them. CDR1 is SQVTM and CDR2 is ANQGSEA in the germline V gene. The CDR3 DNA follows: TGCAGCGTTGACCTGGGGGCGAGCTCCTACGAGCAGTACTTC. Its translation is CSVDLGASSYEQYF.

This rearrangement joins TRBV20-1 to TRBJ2-7; no firm D call. Between the trimmed V and J ends, which lost 3 bases and 6 bases, there was a span of 9 bases. Germline CDR1 is DFQATT and CDR2 is SNEGSKA (reference sequence). The CDR3 runs to 11 residues. The chain's CDR3 is CSASMVREQYF. The CDR3 region has the DNA TGCAGTGCTAGTATGGTCCGCGAGCAGTACTTC.

This clonotype came up a few times. The chain carries TRBV15 and TRBJ2-1; D might be TRBD1 (5 bases). Germline CDR1 reads LNHNV; CDR2 reads YYDKDF (reference sequence). V lost 0 bases, J lost 4 bases, and 16 bases lay in between. The CDR3 loop spans 17 amino acids. For the CDR3, the DNA is TGTGCCACCAGCAGAGATCAAAGACAGCCAGGATACAATGAGCAGTTCTTC. Its protein is CATSRDQRQPGYNEQFF.

In this sample, this clonotype turned up a few times. J is TRBJ1-2 and V is TRBV4-2; TRBD1 might be the D (6 bases). The V gene's germline CDR1 is LGHNA and CDR2 YNFKEQ. The CDR3 runs 15 residues. Trimming cost V 5 bases and J 5 bases, with 18 bases left between them. CDR3 DNA: TGTGCCAGCAGCGTAACCCAGGACAGAGAATATGGCTACACCTTC. Amino acids: CASSVTQDREYGYTF.

For this clonotype: This may be a read error, as it is one base from a much larger clone. The chain carries TRBV29-1 and TRBJ2-5, with D perhaps TRBD1 (5 bases). The V gene's germline CDR1 is SQVTM and CDR2 ANQGSEA. CDR3 length: 12 amino acids. V dropped 6 bases and J dropped 5 bases, with 13 bases sitting between them. This chain's CDR3 is CSVDQGGETQYF. The CDR3 DNA follows: TGCAGCGTGGATCAGGGTGGGGAGACCCAGTACTTC.

The table lists this clonotype with a few counts. The V call is TRBV27, the J call TRBJ1-1; a weak D match, TRBD1 (6 bases). From germline, CDR1 is MNHEY and CDR2 SMNVEV (reference sequence). This CDR3 has 17 residues. With 4 bases removed from V and 1 base from J, the gap between germline ends came to 19 bases. The CDR3 sequence: CASSYRVVAQGNTEAFF. The DNA for the CDR3 is TGTGCCAGCAGTTATCGTGTAGTAGCACAGGGGAACACTGAAGCTTTCTTT.

The sample holds one count of this clonotype. The genes are TRBV27 and TRBJ1-2; D may be TRBD1 (6 bases). Germline loops: CDR1 MNHEY, CDR2 SMNVEV (reference sequence). V lost 5 bases and J 6 bases, leaving 13 bases between the germline ends. CDR3 length: 13 residues. CDR3 sequence: CASSVRGSHGYTF. The CDR3 region has the DNA TGTGCCAGCAGTGTCAGGGGTAGCCATGGCTACACCTTC.

The V gene is TRBV15, the J gene TRBJ1-2, with 9 bases that match TRBD1. Losses at the gene ends were 4 bases for V and 3 bases for J; bases not matched to a gene: 6. This CDR3 region has 15 residues. CDR1 is LNHNV, CDR2 YYDKDF, per germline (reference sequence). The CDR3 reads CATSIDRGRDYGYTF. In DNA, the CDR3 is TGTGCCACCAGCATAGACAGGGGGAGGGACTATGGCTACACCTTC.

This chain joins TRBV10-3 and TRBJ2-3; 13 bases agree with TRBD2. The CDR3 consists of 16 residues. CDR1 ENHRY and CDR2 SYGVKD come from the germline V gene. V shed 3 bases, J shed 5 bases, and the junction held 5 bases outside the gene matches. The CDR3 DNA is TGTGCCATCAGTGATACTAGCGGGAGGGGTGAAGATACGCAGTATTTT. It yields the protein CAISDTSGRGEDTQYF.

There are a few counts of this clonotype. The chain recombines TRBV2 with TRBJ2-2, with a weak D call TRBD2 (6 bases). Trimming left V 6 bases short and J 2 bases short, with 10 bases between. The CDR3 covers 14 residues. CDR1 is SNHLY and CDR2 is FYNNEI in the germline V gene. The CDR3 here is CASREGPNTGELFF. In DNA, the CDR3 is TGTGCCAGCAGGGAGGGTCCTAACACCGGGGAGCTGTTTTTT.

V is TRBV7-9 and J is TRBJ2-4; D call uncertain. Germline V gene lookup returns CDR1 SEHNR and CDR2 FQNEAQ (reference sequence). V lost 4 bases, J lost 1 base, and 14 bases lay in between. The CDR3 length is 16 residues. The CDR3 loop reads CASSSVGPRAKNIQYF. CDR3 sequence (DNA): TGTGCCAGCAGCTCCGTCGGACCACGCGCCAAAAACATTCAGTACTTC.

This clonotype was observed a handful of times. The chain links TRBV29-1 to TRBJ2-6; D gene ambiguous. The V end was cut by 2 bases, the J end by 2 bases, with 4 bases between. Germline CDR1 SQVTM, CDR2 ANQGSEA. The length of the CDR3 is 13 residues. CDR3 sequence (DNA): TGCAGCGTTGAAATCCCTGGGGCCAACGTCCTGACTTTC. The encoded protein is CSVEIPGANVLTF.

V is TRBV4-2 and J is TRBJ2-3, with 9 positions matching TRBD1. Germline CDR1 reads LGHNA; CDR2 reads YNFKEQ. The CDR3 contains 14 residues. Losses at the gene ends were 5 bases for V and 7 bases for J; bases not matched to a gene: 7. CDR3 DNA: TGTGCCAGCAGCACCCGGGACAGGGAGAATACGCAGTATTTT. It yields the protein CASSTRDRENTQYF.

V usage is TRBV11-1 and J usage is TRBJ2-1; 12 nucleotides line up with TRBD2. The junction had 11 bases not matched to a gene; V was cut back by 5 bases and J by 6 bases. CDR1 SGHAT and CDR2 FQDESV come from the germline V gene (reference sequence). The CDR3 has 17 residues. In DNA form, the CDR3 reads TGTGCCAGCAGCCCGAATCAACTAGCGGGAGGAGCCAATGAGCAGTTCTTC. It specifies CASSPNQLAGGANEQFF.

This clonotype has just one count. V is TRBV20-1 and J is TRBJ2-4; 8 bases are shared with TRBD2. The DNA end favors TRBJ2-7, so the J call may be wrong. Per germline, CDR1 DFQATT and CDR2 SNEGSKA (reference sequence). The length of the CDR3 is 15 residues. CDR3 region: CSALVRTSQRSEQYF. In DNA, the CDR3 is TGCAGTGCTTTGGTCCGGACTAGCCAACGATCCGAGCAGTACTTC.

The chain is built from TRBV6-1 and TRBJ2-3, with TRBD2 identical over 7 bases. Germline V gene sequence: CDR1 MNHNS, CDR2 SASEGT. V gave up 2 bases and J gave up 3 bases; unmatched junction bases: 5. The CDR3 contains 15 residues. CDR3 loop: CASSELAVGTDTQYF. In DNA form, the CDR3 reads TGTGCCAGCAGTGAACTAGCGGTGGGGACAGATACGCAGTATTTT.

The chain joins TRBV6-1 to TRBJ2-7; no clear D gene. V was pared by 1 base and J by 1 base, with 17 bases between. In germline, CDR1 is MNHNS, CDR2 SASEGT. This CDR3 is 17 amino acids long. The CDR3 nucleotides read TGTGCCAGCAGTGAAGTAGATTTCCCGGCGCAATCCTACGAGCAGTACTTC. It is translated as CASSEVDFPAQSYEQYF.

This clonotype was seen repeatedly, ten times or more. CDR3 DNA: TGTGCCAGCAGCTCGGGACGCCGCAATGAGCAGTTCTTC. As protein: CASSSGRRNEQFF. This rearrangement joins TRBV7-2 to TRBJ2-1; D tentatively fits TRBD1 or TRBD2 (5 bases each). V lost 4 bases, J lost 6 bases, and 10 bases lay in between. Germline CDR1 is SGHTA and CDR2 is FQGNSA. This CDR3 comprises 13 residues.

Comments on this clonotype: The junction differs from germline at one of its ends, possibly a read error. V is TRBV4-2 and J is TRBJ2-1; 8 nucleotides agree with TRBD2. CDR3 size: 16 residues. Germline-derived CDR1 and CDR2 are LGHNA and YNFKEQ. The CDR3 DNA is TGTGCCTGCAGCCAAGATCTTAGCGGGGCCCGAAATGAGCAGTTCTTC. It encodes CACSQDLSGARNEQFF.

This clonotype was observed a few times. The genes are TRBV20-1 and TRBJ2-3; possible D gene TRBD2, 6 bases. V lost 0 bases and J 6 bases, leaving 10 bases between the germline ends. Per germline, CDR1 DFQATT and CDR2 SNEGSKA (reference sequence). The CDR3 length is 13 residues. CDR3 in DNA: TGCAGTGCTAGAGAAGGACTAAGGGATACGCAGTATTTT. Its translation: CSAREGLRDTQYF.

The chain has TRBV12-3 or TRBV12-4 and TRBJ1-5; D is perhaps TRBD1 (6 bases). This CDR3 spans 16 amino acids. V dropped 6 bases and J dropped 8 bases, with 23 bases sitting between them. The CDR3 coding sequence is TGTGCCAGCAGCCCGAGAACAGGGCGGGGGATGGAGCCCCAGCATTTT. Translated: CASSPRTGRGMEPQHF.

The gene calls are TRBV14 and TRBJ1-4, with 8 bases that match TRBD1. This CDR3 is 16 amino acids long. Germline CDR1 reads SGHDN; CDR2 reads FVKESK. The V gene end was trimmed by 0 bases and the J gene end by 6 bases; junction bases not matched to a gene: 6. The CDR3 region is CASSQDFGQGDEKLFF. The CDR3 DNA follows: TGTGCCAGCAGCCAAGATTTTGGACAGGGAGATGAAAAACTGTTTTTT.

This clonotype was detected many times. The chain carries TRBV20-1 and TRBJ2-1, with 12 bases fitting TRBD2. J gave up 4 bases and V 6 bases, and 4 bases lay outside the gene matches. CDR1 and CDR2 from the germline V gene are DFQATT and SNEGSKA (reference sequence). The CDR3 extends over 14 amino acids. The CDR3 loop reads CSAEGLAGYNEQFF. In DNA, the CDR3 is TGCAGTGCGGAGGGACTAGCGGGTTACAATGAGCAGTTCTTC.

The chain uses TRBV4-1 and TRBJ2-7; unclear D gene. V was trimmed by 4 bases and J by 3 bases, leaving 16 bases between them. The CDR3 has 15 amino acids. Germline V gene sequence: CDR1 MGHRA, CDR2 YSYEKL. CDR3 in amino acids: CASSPRQVGNYEQYF. CDR3 in DNA: TGCGCCAGCAGCCCAAGGCAGGTTGGCAACTACGAGCAGTACTTC.

The V and J genes are TRBV24-1 and TRBJ1-1; 7 bases line up with TRBD1. The CDR3 extends over 13 amino acids. Germline V gene data show CDR1 as KGHDR and CDR2 as SFDVKD. Losses at the gene ends were 3 bases for V and 6 bases for J; bases not matched to a gene: 3. CDR3 sequence (DNA): TGTGCCACCAGTGATCCGGACAGGCCTGAAGCTTTCTTT. It is translated as CATSDPDRPEAFF.